The rows below give T cell receptor beta chains drawn from one sample of a study of T cells in Graves' hyperthyroidism and ophthalmopathy. Using its own MiXCR run on the multiplex PCR reads, TCRdb lists one record per CDR3 protein. The data show tens of thousands of distinct CDR3 sequences, with approximately 50% seen just once and about 34% held by the top ten. Sequenced input: peripheral blood or thyroid tissue (not recorded which). The receptors stem from a man aged 18 to 35 with Graves' hyperthyroidism. Each CDR3 is given with its conserved first and last residue. The D gene is left open where the match is weak. Clone sizes are given selectively: once, few, many, or a class where the clone is expanded.

TRBJ2-7 15 . TRBV5-1 . TGCGCCAGCAGCCAAATCGGGACGAACTCCTACGAGCAGTACTTC CASSQIGTNSYEQYF
TRBJ1-5 15 . TRBV2 . TGTGCCAGCAGTGAGGGCCAGGGAGTCAATCAGCCCCAGCATTTT CASSEGQGVNQPQHF
TRBJ1-1 14 . TRBV25-1 TRBD1 TGTGCCAGCAGAGACAGGGGGCAGGGGACTGAAGCTTTCTTT CASRDRGQGTEAFF
TRBJ1-4 16 . TRBV5-1 TRBD1 TGCGCCAGCAGCTTGGCCGGACAGGGCATAAACGAAAAACTGTTTTTT CASSLAGQGINEKLFF
TRBJ1-1 14 many TRBV5-1 . TGCGCCAGCAGCTTTGTTGGACAGAACACTGAAGCTTTCTTT CASSFVGQNTEAFF
TRBJ2-5 16 . TRBV11-2 TRBD2 TGTGCCAGCAGCCAGGGGACTAGCGGGCCACAAGAGACCCAGTACTTC CASSQGTSGPQETQYF
TRBJ1-5 14 . TRBV30 . TGTGCCTGGAGTGTACGGGACGGGAAGCAGCCCCAGCATTTT CAWSVRDGKQPQHF
TRBJ1-2 11 few TRBV2 . TGTGCCAGCAGCGACGCCTATGGCTACACCTTC CASSDAYGYTF
TRBJ2-7 17 . TRBV29-1 TRBD2 TGCAGCGTGAGGCCCGGGACTAGCGGGACTAGTGACTACGAGCAGTACTTC CSVRPGTSGTSDYEQYF
TRBJ1-5 16 medium-sized TRBV2 . TGTGCCAGCAGTGAAGTCCCGGGGGCTACGGATCAGCCCCAGCATTTT CASSEVPGATDQPQHF
TRBJ2-7 14 many TRBV6-2/TRBV6-3 TRBD1 TGTGCCAGCACCCGGGACCAGGGGGCTAAGGAGCAGTACTTC CASTRDQGAKEQYF
TRBJ2-5 16 . TRBV7-6 TRBD2 TGTGCCAGCAGCTTATATACGGGAGGGCTCAAAGAGACCCAGTACTTC CASSLYTGGLKETQYF
TRBJ2-2 15 many TRBV5-1 . TGCGCCAGCAGCTTGACAGGGCGGAGCACCGGGGAGCTGTTTTTT CASSLTGRSTGELFF
TRBJ2-7 12 many TRBV12-3/TRBV12-4 TRBD2 TGTGCCAGCAGCTCGGGGGGGCACGAGCAGTACTTC CASSSGGHEQYF
TRBJ2-7 13 . TRBV7-9 . TGTGCCAGCAGTTCCCGGGGGACCTACGAGCAGTACTTC CASSSRGTYEQYF
TRBJ1-1 12 many TRBV20-1 . TGCAGTGCAGCGTGGGGTAGCACTGAAGCTTTCTTT CSAAWGSTEAFF
TRBJ2-3 11 . TRBV25-1 . TGTGCCAGCAGCGCGCTGGATACGCAGTATTTT CASSALDTQYF
TRBJ1-6 14 . TRBV25-1 . TGTGCCAGCAGTGAGGCGGAAGCCTTTGCACCCCTCCACTTT CASSEAEAFAPLHF
TRBJ2-5 16 once TRBV7-2 . TGTGCCAGCAGCTCCCTCGGTGGCAGGGTAGGGGAGACCCAGTACTTC CASSSLGGRVGETQYF
TRBJ1-1 13 . TRBV10-3 TRBD1 TGTGCCATCAGTGGGGACAGGGGTACTGAAGCTTTCTTT CAISGDRGTEAFF
TRBJ2-2 16 many TRBV14 TRBD2 TGTGCCAGCAGCCAACTCGTGACTAGCAGCACCGGGGAGCTGTTTTTT CASSQLVTSSTGELFF
TRBJ1-6 16 . TRBV15 . TGTGCCACCAGCAGAGATCCAGGTCCCGCAGGATCACCCCTCCACTTT CATSRDPGPAGSPLHF
TRBJ2-2 16 . TRBV13 TRBD1 TGTGCCAGCAGTTTCGTCCCGGGACAGGGACCCAGGGAGCTGCTTTTT CASSFVPGQGPRELLF
TRBJ1-4 15 . TRBV5-1 . TGCGCCAGCAGCTTGGATGGCAGGCCCGGTGAAAAACTGTTTTTT CASSLDGRPGEKLFF
TRBJ2-5 15 . TRBV20-1 . TGCAGTGCTAGAGTGGCCTTAGGGGGGATGGAGACCCAGTACTTC CSARVALGGMETQYF
TRBJ1-2 22 . TRBV5-8 TRBD1 TGCGCCAGCAGCCAGAGGTCCAGACAGGGTATCCCAATAAGCAATGTGGCATGGGGCTACACCTTC CASSQRSRQGIPISNVAWGYTF
TRBJ2-7 17 . TRBV20-1 TRBD2 TGCAGTGCTAGCCTTGGGGCTAGCGGGAGGTTACCCCACGAGCAGTACTTC CSASLGASGRLPHEQYF
TRBJ2-7 13 many TRBV29-1 . TGCAGCGTTGTAGCACAGTGGTCCTACGAGCAGTACTTC CSVVAQWSYEQYF
TRBJ1-5 15 . TRBV25-1 . TGTGCCAGCAGTGAATTTGGGGGAAGCAATCAGCCCCAGCATTTT CASSEFGGSNQPQHF
TRBJ2-7 17 . TRBV5-1 TRBD1 TGCGCCAGCAGCCTGGTACCGGACAGGATCTTCTCCTACGAGCAGTACTTC CASSLVPDRIFSYEQYF
TRBJ2-7 13 many TRBV6-2/TRBV6-3 TRBD1 TGTGCCAGCCTGGGACAGTCTCTGGGGGAGCAGTACTTC CASLGQSLGEQYF
TRBJ2-5 14 few TRBV9 TRBD1 TGTGCCAGCAGCCCCGGGACAGGGGAGGAGACCCAGTACTTC CASSPGTGEETQYF
TRBJ2-6 18 many TRBV6-5 . TGTGCCAGCAGTCCCCACGGGCCGGACGACTCTGGGGCCAACGTCCTGACTTTC CASSPHGPDDSGANVLTF
TRBJ2-7 11 once TRBV28 . TGTGCCAGCAGTTCCCTGGGCGAGCAGTACTTC CASSSLGEQYF
TRBJ1-4 15 many TRBV28 TRBD1 TGTGCCAGCAGTTCCGCGGGACAGGGTTCTGAAAAACTGTTTTTT CASSSAGQGSEKLFF
TRBJ1-2 13 once TRBV2 . TGTGCCAGCAGTGAGAGAGGGAACTGTGGCTACACCTTC CASSERGNCGYTF
TRBJ2-5 14 . TRBV7-6 TRBD1 TGTGCCAGCAGCTCCGGGACAGCCCAAGAGGCCCAGTACTTC CASSSGTAQEAQYF
TRBJ2-2 16 many TRBV6-5 . TGTGCCAGCAGTTCCTTAATACAGGGTATCGCCGGGGAGCTGTTTTTT CASSSLIQGIAGELFF
TRBJ1-2 12 . TRBV15 . TGTGCCACCAGCACCCGTGGCTATGGCTACACCTTC CATSTRGYGYTF
TRBJ2-2 15 many TRBV4-2 TRBD2 TGTGCCAGCAGCCAACTGACTAGCTTTGGCGGGGAGCTGTTTTTT CASSQLTSFGGELFF
TRBJ1-4 13 . TRBV20-1 . TGCAGTGCTAAGCAGGGGTATAATGAAAAACTGTTTTTT CSAKQGYNEKLFF
TRBJ2-7 15 . TRBV5-5 TRBD1 TGTGCCAGCAGCCCTGACAGGGCCCACTCCTACGAGCAGTACTTC CASSPDRAHSYEQYF
TRBJ1-2 15 . TRBV12-3/TRBV12-4 . TGTGCCAGCAGGGATGGACAACTCGAAGGCTATGGCTACACCTTC CASRDGQLEGYGYTF
TRBJ1-4 14 few TRBV7-9 TRBD1 TGTGCCAGCAGCCCACAGGGGGCCGGTGAAAAACTGTTTTTT CASSPQGAGEKLFF
TRBJ2-2 13 many TRBV6-5 . TGTGCCAGCAGTTATCAAAACACCGGGGAGCTGTTTTTT CASSYQNTGELFF
TRBJ2-7 12 many TRBV29-1 TRBD2 TGCAGCGTGAGGCCCGGGACTAGTGGGCAGTACTTC CSVRPGTSGQYF
TRBJ1-4 12 . TRBV2 TRBD1 TGTGCCAGCAGGACAGGGGCCGAAAAACTGTTTTTT CASRTGAEKLFF
TRBJ1-1 14 . TRBV9 . TGCGCCGGCTCTACAGGGATCCGGGGGACCGAAGCTTTCTTT CAGSTGIRGTEAFF
TRBJ2-7 15 . TRBV2 . TGTGCCAGCAGTTATCGGGACTCATCCTCCTACGAGCAGTACTTC CASSYRDSSSYEQYF
TRBJ2-7 12 medium-sized TRBV20-1 . TGCAGTGCTGTTGCGGGAACCTACGAGCAGTACTTC CSAVAGTYEQYF
TRBJ2-7 15 many TRBV9 TRBD2 TGTGCCAGCAGCGTTAGCGGGAGGGCCTCCTACGAGCAGTACTTC CASSVSGRASYEQYF
TRBJ2-6 17 many TRBV6-1 TRBD1 TGTGCCAGCAGTCCTAGGACAGGGGGCTCTGGGGCCAACGTCCTGACTTTC CASSPRTGGSGANVLTF
TRBJ1-5 13 many TRBV3-1 . TGTGCCAGCAGCCAAGCGGGTAGTCAGCCCCAGCATTTT CASSQAGSQPQHF
TRBJ2-7 15 once TRBV7-2 TRBD2 TGTGCCAGCAGGGGAGGGACGGGGATCTCCTACGAGCAGTACTTC CASRGGTGISYEQYF
TRBJ1-5 13 . TRBV2 . TGTGCCAGCAGTGTGTTGACCGCCCAGCCCCAGCATTTT CASSVLTAQPQHF